This TCR beta chain is from a study of regulatory T cells in long-lasting Graves disease (dated by TCRdb to 2020 to 2023). For context, the study as a whole: Persistent Graves' disease meant more than 5 years of antithyroid drug treatment with TSH receptor autoantibodies that stayed positive. Persistent Graves' disease patients were compared with newly diagnosed Graves' disease patients by peripheral blood TCR sequencing and RNA sequencing. The study was conducted in China and was registered as a clinical trial. A total of 35 or so samples were covered by TCR sequencing, comprising some 13 persistent and 20 or so newly diagnosed Graves' disease patients. On average, persistent Graves' disease patients in the clinical cohort had been on antithyroid drugs for about 10.3 years.

Here is what the overall study found, with its caveats: Patients with persistent disease shared more public clonotypes (around 3,000) than newly diagnosed patients did (more than 900). Persistent disease showed preferential use of TRBV28, TRBJ1-2 and TRBJ2-5, whereas newly diagnosed disease favored TRBV20-1 and TRBJ2-1. The authors acknowledged the small sample size as a limitation that may reduce accuracy. Peripheral blood alone was examined, since thyroid tissue, which constituted the primary lesion, could not be accessed. Sequencing and analysis were restricted to the TCR beta chain. Compared with newly diagnosed patients, persistent Graves' disease patients had lower TCR Shannon entropy and fewer highly expanded clones, which suggests clonal expansion.

Library method: multiplex PCR. The instrument was an Illumina HiSeq 4000. CDR3 regions were amplified by Arm-PCR with iRepertoire HTBI primers to construct TCR beta libraries. Gel purification was performed on PCR products prior to sequencing. In the paper's pipeline: A total of roughly 58 TRBV and under 15 TRBJ segments were identified across samples and were used for gene usage analysis of CDR3 amino acid clonotypes. COPE and FqMerger were used to merge the filtered high-quality paired reads into contigs. Contigs were aligned with BLAST to IMGT TRBV, TRBD and TRBJ reference genes, and CDR3 was defined per IMGT. Clonotypes above 0.1% frequency were classified as highly expanded clones. Repertoire diversity was measured by Shannon entropy, and V-J evenness by the Gini coefficient. A clonotype was considered public if more than one individual shared it. TCRdb ran its own pipeline on the public reads, namely fastp trimming at Q25 and MiXCR clone calling, and kept in-frame beta chains. Each CDR3 protein appears once, grouped with its most common genes and DNA. These V and J calls are TCRdb output, not the study's own analysis. The sample data list a few hundred thousand distinct CDR3 sequences, and approximately 25% of these were observed just once. 28% of the sample is held by the ten biggest clonotypes.

The CDR3 runs 14 amino acids, cysteine and phenylalanine included. Solely the CDR3 DNA is kept, with 42 bases framed from the first base. Trimming at the junction amounts to 2 bases on V and 5 bases on J, and the germline ends lie 12 bases apart. Based on the germline V gene, the CDR1 and CDR2 sequences are MDHEN and SYDVKM. In light of the paper, this sample's time point label describes: persistent/refractory GD, antithyroid drugs over 5 years with positive TRAb. RNA was extracted from PBMCs in TRIzol for both TCR sequencing and RNA sequencing. The diagnosis of Graves' disease followed American Thyroid Association guidelines. The patients came from an endocrinology department in Xi'an, China. Each patient gave approximately 10 milliliters of peripheral blood, collected in an EDTA anticoagulant tube. Ficoll Paque Plus density gradient separation was used to isolate PBMCs, and no further T cell sorting was done. An Agilent 2100 Bioanalyzer and agarose gel were used to check RNA quality, while a NanoDrop 2000 measured RNA concentration.

This clonotype was recorded at least ten times. The antigen this receptor binds is unknown. Per-base quality was not reported, and no clone a single base away is much larger than it. The receptor chain draws on TRBV28 and TRBJ2-5, with a tentative D gene TRBD1 over 6 matching bases. The sample consisted of peripheral blood mononuclear cells (PBMCs), taken when the disease was refractory, from a patient treated with antithyroid drugs. This receptor was obtained from a woman aged 40 to 50 with Graves disease. Donor details come from another sample of the same person, matched by shared clones. The DNA sequence is given as TGTGCCAGCAGTTTAACAGGGATGCTGGAGACCCAGTACTTC. It translates to CASSLTGMLETQYF.